Here is one T cell receptor (beta chain) with its context. The antigen remains undetermined. The PCR contained 60 Vbeta and 13 Jbeta primers. Some clones are missing from TCRdb's copy, which holds only in-frame ones; the method was immunoSEQ multiplex PCR. The repertoire holds about 160,000 clones, over 60% seen once, with around 3.3% in the top ten. The length of the CDR3 is 15 residues. CDR1 and CDR2 (germline): MNHEY, SVGAGI. V lost 2 bases and J 5 bases, leaving 12 bases between the germline ends. The data stem from a study of cytomegalovirus exposure and HLA in healthy donors. When sampled, the donors appeared nominally healthy, though they likely had unrecorded immune exposures. Study-wide results and limits: The study put some 150 TCR beta chains on its list as cytomegalovirus-associated.

This TCR came from a woman in her thirties or forties in good health and CMV-seronegative. Sequenced sample: PBMCs. This chain joins TRBV6-5 and TRBJ1-4; a possible D gene is TRBD1 (5 bases). The DNA of the CDR3 is TGTGCCAGCAGTTACAATGCGGACAACAATGAAAAACTGTTTTTT. It specifies CASSYNADNNEKLFF.